Presented here are 16 T cell receptor beta chains from one specimen sequenced in a study of CD8+CD57+ T cells in acquired aplastic anemia. The TCR beta profiling, which covered VDJ combination and CDR3 sequence, was carried out using genomic DNA as the template. From the reads, TCRdb called clonotypes with MiXCR, one entry per CDR3 protein. The table has around 430,000 distinct CDR3 sequences, roughly a third seen once; the top ten hold 0.7% to 1%. For sequencing, patients were chosen who had shown expansion of CD8+CD57+ cells by flow cytometry. The source material was sorted CD4+, CD8+, or CD8+CD57+ T cells (not recorded which) from PBMCs. The receptors were sampled from a human donor with aplastic anemia.

The chain combines TRBV20-1 with TRBJ2-1, with D possibly TRBD2 on 5 matching bases. Trimming pared 3 bases from V and 8 bases from J, leaving 14 bases between. The CDR3 length is 13 residues. Germline CDR1 and CDR2: DFQATT and SNEGSKA (reference sequence). The CDR3 loop reads CSASFGVNYEQFF. The CDR3 nucleotides are TGCAGTGCTAGTTTCGGGGTCAACTATGAGCAGTTCTTC.

This clonotype was seen a few times. Mismatch with germline at one junction end may stem from a read error. This chain uses TRBV6-1 with TRBJ2-7; D call uncertain. CDR1 is MNHNS, CDR2 SASEGT, per germline. The CDR3 extends over 13 amino acids. The CDR3, as DNA: TGTGCCAGCCGTCCAATAGTCTCCCACGAGCAGTACTTC. The encoded protein is CASRPIVSHEQYF.

This clonotype was picked up a small number of times. The chain couples TRBV7-2 to TRBJ2-1, with 13 bases identical to TRBD2. This CDR3 is built from 12 residues. Germline V gives CDR1 SGHTA, CDR2 FQGNSA. V lost 6 bases to trimming and J lost 15 bases; unmatched junction nucleotides: 5. This CDR3 reads CASRGLAGDWFF. CDR3 coding DNA: TGTGCCAGCAGAGGACTAGCGGGAGACTGGTTCTTC.

The chain has TRBV6-1 and TRBJ2-5; D might be TRBD2 (5 bases). CDR3 length: 14 residues. Between the trimmed V and J ends, which lost 6 bases and 0 bases, there was a span of 11 bases. Germline CDR1 is MNHNS and CDR2 is SASEGT. CDR3 DNA: TGTGCCAGCAGCCGCCCGGGGAACCAAGAGACCCAGTACTTC. This codes for CASSRPGNQETQYF.

This clonotype was recorded many times. The chain recombines TRBV6-5 with TRBJ1-2, with 8 bases that match TRBD1. The CDR3 spans 13 residues. Per the germline V gene, CDR1 is MNHEY and CDR2 is SVGAGI. The trim removed 2 bases at V and 9 bases at J, leaving 5 bases unmatched. The CDR3 nucleotides are TGTGCCAGCAGTTACGGACAGGGTAGCCGCTACACCTTC. Its protein is CASSYGQGSRYTF.

This clonotype was counted at least ten times. This chain links TRBV2 with TRBJ1-3; D gene ambiguous. The CDR3 is 13 amino acids. The V end was cut by 8 bases, the J end by 1 base, with 9 bases between. The V gene's germline CDR1 is SNHLY and CDR2 FYNNEI. The CDR3 here is CASAPESGNTIYF. CDR3 sequence (DNA): TGTGCCAGCGCCCCCGAATCTGGAAACACCATATATTTT.

This clonotype was counted many times. V and J are TRBV4-3 and TRBJ2-5; 7 bases are shared with TRBD1. Germline CDR1 LGHNA, CDR2 YSLEER. This CDR3 is 14 amino acids long. J was trimmed by 2 bases and V by 2 bases; bases with no gene match: 2. The CDR3 nucleotides read TGCGCCAGCAGCCAACAGGGGGAACAAGAGACCCAGTACTTC. Its translation: CASSQQGEQETQYF.

This chain links TRBV20-1 with TRBJ2-5; the D gene is possibly TRBD2 (5 bases). Deletions cut 2 bases from V and 5 bases from J, with 9 bases between. Germline assignment: CDR1 DFQATT and CDR2 SNEGSKA (reference sequence). CDR3 length: 12 amino acids. The CDR3 DNA is TGCAGTGCTAGACGAGGGTTCGAGACCCAGTACTTC. Encoded protein: CSARRGFETQYF.

V gene TRBV20-1 combines with J gene TRBJ1-1; D gene unclear. Trimming stripped 4 bases from V and 1 base from J, with 16 bases between. CDR3 length: 15 residues. From germline, CDR1 is DFQATT and CDR2 SNEGSKA (reference sequence). In nucleotides, the CDR3 is TGCAGTGCTATAGGGTACGGCCCGCAGAACACTGAAGCTTTCTTT. It specifies CSAIGYGPQNTEAFF.

Concerning this clonotype: A much larger clone is a single base away; this may be a read error. The chain links TRBV20-1 to TRBJ2-7; TRBD2 agrees at 9 bases. The germline gives CDR1 DFQATT, CDR2 SNEGSKA (reference sequence). The CDR3 totals 14 residues. Trimming took 6 bases from V and 0 from J; bases not matched to a gene: 6. CDR3 DNA: TGCAGTGCAATAGCGGGGGTTGCCTCCTACGAGCAGTACTTC. Amino acids: CSAIAGVASYEQYF.

Many counts were recorded for this clonotype. The genes are TRBV7-9 and TRBJ1-5; 9 positions match TRBD1. The trim removed 1 base at V and 5 bases at J, leaving 3 bases unmatched. CDR1 and CDR2 from the germline V gene are SEHNR and FQNEAQ (reference sequence). CDR3 length: 15 amino acids. The CDR3 sequence is CASSLGTGVDQPQHF. The CDR3 DNA sequence: TGTGCCAGCAGCTTAGGGACAGGGGTTGATCAGCCCCAGCATTTT.

This clonotype was found a few times. The chain has TRBV10-1 and TRBJ2-1; 8 nucleotides line up with TRBD2. The germline CDR1 and CDR2 sequences are WNHNN and SYGVQD (reference sequence). Germline trimming cut 2 bases from V and 6 bases from J; bases unmatched to any gene: 12. The CDR3 is made up of 17 amino acids. DNA of the CDR3: TGCGCCAGCAGTGAGCGGGAGGGCCTTCGTTTTACCAATGAGCAGTTCTTC. This gives the protein CASSEREGLRFTNEQFF.

The J gene is TRBJ1-2, the V gene TRBV4-2; D not certain. The CDR3 totals 14 residues. Germline assignment: CDR1 LGHNA and CDR2 YNFKEQ. V lost 0 bases to trimming and J lost 3 bases, with 8 bases between them. DNA of the CDR3: TGTGCCAGCAGCCAAGATAACCAGGACTATGGCTACACCTTC. This encodes CASSQDNQDYGYTF.

The chain uses TRBV2 and TRBJ2-2, with a tentative D call TRBD1 (6 bases). V was clipped by 9 bases and J by 4 bases, with 12 bases between them. This CDR3 comprises 13 residues. CDR1 SNHLY and CDR2 FYNNEI come from the germline V gene. The CDR3 loop is CASHLGGTGELFF. In DNA form, the CDR3 reads TGTGCCAGTCACCTAGGGGGCACCGGGGAGCTGTTTTTT.

This clonotype has at least ten counts. The genes are TRBV10-3 and TRBJ1-2, with D unclear. The CDR3 loop spans 16 amino acids. The V and J ends lost 2 bases and 0 bases respectively, with 13 bases between them. Germline V gene lookup returns CDR1 ENHRY and CDR2 SYGVKD. The CDR3 sequence: CAISEPGSVTNYGYTF. DNA for the CDR3: TGTGCCATCAGTGAGCCAGGCTCCGTAACTAACTATGGCTACACCTTC.

This clonotype occurred once. This chain links TRBV5-1 with TRBJ1-4; the match to TRBD1 covers 8 bases. The CDR3 consists of 14 residues. J gave up 6 bases and V 0 bases, and 1 base lay outside the gene matches. CDR1 SGHRS and CDR2 YFSETQ come from the germline V gene. The chain's CDR3 is CASSLGTGYEKLFF. The CDR3 coding sequence is TGCGCCAGCAGCTTGGGGACAGGGTATGAAAAACTGTTTTTT.